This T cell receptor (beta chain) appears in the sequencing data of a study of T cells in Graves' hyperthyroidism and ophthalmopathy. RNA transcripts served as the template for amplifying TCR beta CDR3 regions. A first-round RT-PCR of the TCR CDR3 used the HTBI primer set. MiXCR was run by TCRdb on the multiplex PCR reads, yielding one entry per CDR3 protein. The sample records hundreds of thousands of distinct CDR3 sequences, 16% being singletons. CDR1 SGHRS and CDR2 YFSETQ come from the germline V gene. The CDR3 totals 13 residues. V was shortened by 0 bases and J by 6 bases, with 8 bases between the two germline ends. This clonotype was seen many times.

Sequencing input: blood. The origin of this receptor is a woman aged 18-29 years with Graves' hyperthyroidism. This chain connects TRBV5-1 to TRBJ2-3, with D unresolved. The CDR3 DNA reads TGCGCCAGCAGCTTGGGCCCCCGGGATACGCAGTATTTT. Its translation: CASSLGPRDTQYF.